This T cell receptor (beta chain) stems from a study of T-cell reconstitution after alpha-beta-depleted transplantation in children. Unique molecular identifiers were used to barcode this TCRbeta library. A single record per CDR3 protein comes from TCRdb applying MiXCR to the PCR reads. This table has some 200,000 distinct CDR3 sequences, more than 14% appearing once. V lost 5 bases and J 7 bases, leaving 6 bases between the germline ends. Germline V gene data show CDR1 as SGHTA and CDR2 as FQGNSA. This CDR3 has 11 residues. Sequencing used PBMCs from the stem cell graft donor, obtained from the stem cell graft. The chain combines TRBV7-2 with TRBJ1-3; D gene uncertain. The sequence was collected from a human donor who donated a stem cell graft to a child with acute lymphoblastic leukemia. The CDR3 loop reads CASSPFNTIYF. CDR3 bases: TGTGCCAGCAGCCCCTTTAACACCATATATTTT.